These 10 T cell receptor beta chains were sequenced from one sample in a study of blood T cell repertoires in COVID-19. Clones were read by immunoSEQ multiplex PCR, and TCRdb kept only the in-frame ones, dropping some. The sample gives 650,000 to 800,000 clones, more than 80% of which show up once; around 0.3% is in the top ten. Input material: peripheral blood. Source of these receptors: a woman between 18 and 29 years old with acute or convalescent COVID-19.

CDR3 protein: CASSQSGVSMRGSDAQHF. The DNA for the CDR3 is TGCGCCAGCAGTCAATCCGGAGTAAGTATGCGGGGGAGCGACGCCCAGCATTTT. The chain joins TRBV23-1 to TRBJ1-5, with a possible D match to TRBD1 (5 bases). TRBV23-1 is marked as an open reading frame, function uncertain. This CDR3 has 18 residues. The V and J ends lost 0 bases and 11 bases respectively, with 26 bases between them.

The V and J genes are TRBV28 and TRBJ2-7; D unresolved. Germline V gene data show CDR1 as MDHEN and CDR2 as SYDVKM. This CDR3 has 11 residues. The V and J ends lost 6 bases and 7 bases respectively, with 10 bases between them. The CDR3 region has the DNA TGTGCCAGCAGCCAACTTCGGGAGCAGTACTTC. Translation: CASSQLREQYF.

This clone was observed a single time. CDR3 amino acids: CASSYDGQGVSGNTIYF. DNA of the CDR3: TGTGCCAGCAGTTACGATGGACAGGGGGTCTCTGGAAACACCATATATTTT. The chain links TRBV6-2 or TRBV6-3 to TRBJ1-3, with TRBD1 matching 10 bases. This CDR3 has 17 amino acids. Germline assignment: CDR1 MNHEY and CDR2 SVGEGT. J lost 0 bases, V lost 2 bases, and 4 bases had no gene match.

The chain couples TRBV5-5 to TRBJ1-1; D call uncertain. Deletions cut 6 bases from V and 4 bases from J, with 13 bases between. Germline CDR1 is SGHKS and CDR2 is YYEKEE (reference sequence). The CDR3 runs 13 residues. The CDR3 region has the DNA TGTGCCAGCACCCCGACAAGTGGCACTGAAGCTTTCTTT. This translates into CASTPTSGTEAFF. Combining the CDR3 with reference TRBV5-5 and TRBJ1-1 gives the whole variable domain DAGVTQSPTHLIKTRGQQVTLRCSPISGHKSVSWYQQVLGQGPQFIFQYYEKEERGRGNFPDRFSARQFPNYSSELNVNALLLGDSALYLCASTPTSGTEAFFGQGTRLTVV.

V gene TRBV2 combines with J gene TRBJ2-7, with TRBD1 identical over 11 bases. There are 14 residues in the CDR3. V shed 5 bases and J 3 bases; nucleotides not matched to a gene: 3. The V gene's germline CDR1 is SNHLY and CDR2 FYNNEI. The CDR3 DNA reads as TGTGCCAGCAGTAAGGGACAGGGGGGCTACGAGCAGTACTTC. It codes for CASSKGQGGYEQYF.

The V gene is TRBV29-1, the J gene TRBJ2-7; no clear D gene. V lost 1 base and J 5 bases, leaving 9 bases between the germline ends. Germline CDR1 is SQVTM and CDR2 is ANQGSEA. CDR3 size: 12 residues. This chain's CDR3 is CSVEGEADEQYF. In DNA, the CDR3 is TGCAGCGTTGAAGGTGAAGCTGACGAGCAGTACTTC.

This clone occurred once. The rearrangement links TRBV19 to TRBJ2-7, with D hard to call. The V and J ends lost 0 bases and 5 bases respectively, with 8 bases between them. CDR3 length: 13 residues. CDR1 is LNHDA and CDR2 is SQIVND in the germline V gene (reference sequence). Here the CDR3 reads CASSIDSRDEQYF. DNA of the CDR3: TGTGCCAGTAGTATAGATTCTCGGGACGAGCAGTACTTC.

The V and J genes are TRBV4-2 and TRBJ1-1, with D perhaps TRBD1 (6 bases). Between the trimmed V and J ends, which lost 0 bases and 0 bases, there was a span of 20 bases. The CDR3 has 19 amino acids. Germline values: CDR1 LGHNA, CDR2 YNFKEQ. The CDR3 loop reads CASSQDSRFPGHMNTEAFF. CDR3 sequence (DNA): TGTGCCAGCAGCCAAGATTCAAGATTCCCGGGACACATGAACACTGAAGCTTTCTTT.

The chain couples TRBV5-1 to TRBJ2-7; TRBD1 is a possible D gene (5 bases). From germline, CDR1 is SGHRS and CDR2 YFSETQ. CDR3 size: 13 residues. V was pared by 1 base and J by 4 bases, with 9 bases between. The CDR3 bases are TGCGCCAGCAGCTTGAGCAGGGAATACGAGCAGTACTTC. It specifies CASSLSREYEQYF.

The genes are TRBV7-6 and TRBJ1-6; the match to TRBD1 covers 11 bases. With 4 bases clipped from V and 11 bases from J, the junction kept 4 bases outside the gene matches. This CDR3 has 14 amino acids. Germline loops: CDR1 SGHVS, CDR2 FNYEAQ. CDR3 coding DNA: TGTGCCAGCAGCTCGGGACAGGGGGAGGCACCCCTCCACTTT. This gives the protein CASSSGQGEAPLHF.